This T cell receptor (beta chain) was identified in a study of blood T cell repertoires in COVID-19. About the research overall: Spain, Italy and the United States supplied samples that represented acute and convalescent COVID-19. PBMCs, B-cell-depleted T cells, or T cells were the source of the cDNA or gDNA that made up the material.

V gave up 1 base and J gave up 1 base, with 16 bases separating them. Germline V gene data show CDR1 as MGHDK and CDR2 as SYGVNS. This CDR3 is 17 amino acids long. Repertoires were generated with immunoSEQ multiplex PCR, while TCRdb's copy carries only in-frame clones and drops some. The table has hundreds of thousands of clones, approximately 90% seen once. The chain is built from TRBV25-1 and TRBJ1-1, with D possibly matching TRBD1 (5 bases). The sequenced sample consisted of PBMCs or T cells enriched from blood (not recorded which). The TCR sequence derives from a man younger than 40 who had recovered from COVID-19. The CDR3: CASSESGWGATNTEAFF. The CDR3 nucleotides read TGTGCCAGCAGTGAATCGGGTTGGGGCGCTACGAACACTGAAGCTTTCTTT.